Below, 24 T cell receptor beta chains from the same sample are listed, as sequenced in a study of human T cells and chemical hapten exposure. TCRdb reprocessed the RACE reads via MiXCR and lists one record per CDR3 protein. The sample lists 97,000 or so distinct CDR3 sequences, roughly 27% occurring once. The time point here: patch test 3, about 24 weeks after DPC sensitization. Noted treatment: therapeutic diphenylcyclopropenone sensitization with weekly scalp DPC. The material was whole blood, obtained in connection with sensitization to the hapten diphenylcyclopropenone (DPC). The source is a man aged 35 to 55 with alopecia areata. Some clones in this sample may be carry-over from other donors' samples.

This clonotype was counted a few times. The rearrangement joins TRBV6-6 to TRBJ1-5; D gene unclear. V was pared by 2 bases and J by 2 bases, with 13 bases between. CDR3 length: 16 amino acids. The germline CDR1 and CDR2 sequences are MNHNY and SVGAGI (reference sequence). The CDR3 loop reads CASSYPRGDGNQPQHF. CDR3 bases: TGTGCCAGCAGTTACCCCCGGGGAGACGGCAATCAGCCCCAGCATTTT.

For the CDR3, the DNA is TGCGCCAGCAGCCAAGATATCCGCGGGGCCTCATCCTACAATGAGCAGTTCTTC. Protein product: CASSQDIRGASSYNEQFF. This rearrangement joins TRBV4-1 to TRBJ2-1; maybe TRBD2 (6 bases). CDR3 length: 18 amino acids. From germline, CDR1 is MGHRA and CDR2 YSYEKL. The V end was cut by 0 bases, the J end by 1 base, with 16 bases between.

The rearrangement joins TRBV3-1 to TRBJ2-7, with D perhaps matching TRBD1 or TRBD2 (5 bases each). From germline, CDR1 is LGHDT and CDR2 YNNKEL (reference sequence). With 4 bases removed from V and 3 bases from J, the gap between germline ends came to 16 bases. The CDR3 sequence is 15 residues long. CDR3 in DNA: TGTGCCAGCAGCCTTCGACAGACCGGGAACTACGAGCAGTACTTC. Its protein product is CASSLRQTGNYEQYF.

The V call is TRBV28, the J call TRBJ2-2, with D possibly TRBD2 on 5 matching bases. CDR3 length equals 15 residues. Looked up from germline, CDR1 is MDHEN and CDR2 is SYDVKM. Trimming pared 5 bases from V and 6 bases from J, leaving 16 bases between. The CDR3 DNA reads as TGTGCCAGCAGTCCTCCGGAGGCCGCGGCCGGGGAGCTGTTTTTT. Residues: CASSPPEAAAGELFF.

The chain uses TRBV15 and TRBJ2-1; D gene ambiguous. V shed 3 bases and J shed 3 bases, with 6 bases lying between them. The CDR3 loop spans 13 amino acids. CDR1 is LNHNV and CDR2 is YYDKDF in the germline V gene (reference sequence). The CDR3 reads CATSSTVYNEQFF. The DNA of the CDR3 is TGTGCCACCAGCAGCACTGTCTACAATGAGCAGTTCTTC.

The chain couples TRBV20-1 to TRBJ1-1; D uncertain. This CDR3 has 11 amino acids. In germline, CDR1 is DFQATT, CDR2 SNEGSKA (reference sequence). Trimming took off 5 bases at V and 7 bases at J, with 11 bases between the two ends. The CDR3, as DNA: TGCAGTGCTCCGACGACGTATGAAGCTTTCTTT. It is translated as CSAPTTYEAFF.

The genes are TRBV12-3 or TRBV12-4 and TRBJ2-6; TRBD2 matches at 8 bases. The CDR3 is made up of 15 amino acids. With V trimmed by 6 bases and J by 2 bases, 3 bases remained unmatched. In DNA, the CDR3 is TGTGCCAGCAGCCGGGGGGGGACTGGGGCCAACGTCCTGACTTTC. Its translation: CASSRGGTGANVLTF.

The chain carries TRBV28 and TRBJ2-7; 11 bases line up with TRBD2. This CDR3 spans 16 amino acids. Germline V gene lookup returns CDR1 MDHEN and CDR2 SYDVKM. V trimming: 5 bases; J trimming: 0 bases; junction bases outside the gene matches: 6. The CDR3 sequence: CASSPGLAGPSYEQYF. The CDR3 coding sequence is TGTGCCAGCAGTCCTGGACTAGCGGGTCCCTCCTACGAGCAGTACTTC.

The chain couples TRBV7-2 to TRBJ2-7; 12 nucleotides align to TRBD1. The CDR3 has 16 amino acids. Unmatched junction bases numbered 11, after V lost 5 bases and J lost 6 bases. CDR1 is SGHTA, CDR2 FQGNSA, per germline. The CDR3 loop is CASSTNPGQGASEQYF. The CDR3, as DNA: TGTGCCAGCAGCACAAATCCGGGACAGGGGGCGAGCGAGCAGTACTTC. Full variable domain (remainder filled in from reference TRBV7-2 and TRBJ2-7): GAGVSQSPSNKVTEKGKDVELRCDPISGHTALYWYRQSLGQGLEFLIYFQGNSAPDKSGLPSDRFSAERTGGSVSTLTIQRTQQEDSAVYLCASSTNPGQGASEQYFGPGTRLTVT.

This clonotype was recorded at least ten times. The chain carries TRBV6-5 and TRBJ1-1; no reliable D call. Germline loops: CDR1 MNHEY, CDR2 SVGAGI. The CDR3 sequence is 13 residues long. V lost 1 base and J lost 1, with 4 bases in between. The CDR3 bases are TGTGCCAGCAGTTACTGGACGAACACTGAAGCTTTCTTT. The encoded protein is CASSYWTNTEAFF.

V usage is TRBV5-6 and J usage is TRBJ2-2; 10 bases are shared with TRBD2. Germline trimming cut 3 bases from V and 2 bases from J; bases unmatched to any gene: 4. Germline assignment: CDR1 SGHDT and CDR2 YYEEEE. CDR3 length equals 16 residues. Here the CDR3 reads CASSWGLATNTGELFF. CDR3 bases: TGTGCCAGCAGCTGGGGACTAGCGACTAACACCGGGGAGCTGTTTTTT.

This clonotype was recorded a few times. The gene calls are TRBV4-1 and TRBJ2-7; D is perhaps TRBD1 (6 bases). The germline CDR1 and CDR2 sequences are MGHRA and YSYEKL. The CDR3 is made up of 14 amino acids. Trimming removed 3 bases from V and 4 bases from J, with 13 bases in between. The CDR3 loop is CASSQETGKYEQYF. The CDR3 DNA reads TGCGCCAGCAGCCAGGAAACAGGGAAGTACGAGCAGTACTTC.

Points on this clonotype: One end of the junction varies from germline; a read error may be responsible. J is TRBJ1-2 and V is TRBV18; 10 bases are a match to TRBD1. This CDR3 has 16 residues. CDR1 KGHSH and CDR2 LQKENI come from the germline V gene. The CDR3 sequence is CASSPSRQGARDGDTF. CDR3 DNA sequence: TGTGCCAGCTCACCATCTCGACAGGGGGCCCGTGATGGCGACACCTTC.

This clonotype has a handful of counts. The V call is TRBV25-1, the J call TRBJ2-5; a weak D match, TRBD2 (5 bases). Deletions cut 1 base from V and 4 bases from J, with 10 bases between. The length of the CDR3 is 14 residues. Germline CDR1 reads MGHDK; CDR2 reads SYGVNS. The CDR3, as DNA: TGTGCCAGCAGTGAATCCCTAGCTGGAGAGACCCAGTACTTC. This translates into CASSESLAGETQYF.

The sample holds many counts of this clonotype. The J gene is TRBJ1-5, the V gene TRBV2; TRBD1 is a possible D gene (5 bases). Trimming pared 6 bases from V and 4 bases from J, leaving 16 bases between. The CDR3 is 15 amino acids. Germline CDR1 is SNHLY and CDR2 is FYNNEI. The CDR3 loop reads CASSQGDLTNQPQHF. As DNA, the CDR3 is TGTGCCAGCAGCCAAGGGGACCTAACTAATCAGCCCCAGCATTTT.

The gene calls are TRBV20-1 and TRBJ2-4; 7 nucleotides align to TRBD2. Germline V gene sequence: CDR1 DFQATT, CDR2 SNEGSKA (reference sequence). The CDR3 is 15 amino acids. V shed 1 base, J shed 0 bases, and the junction held 3 bases outside the gene matches. The CDR3 loop reads CSARGLAVAKNIQYF. CDR3 coding DNA: TGCAGTGCTAGAGGTCTAGCGGTAGCCAAAAACATTCAGTACTTC.

This chain uses TRBV7-2 with TRBJ2-1, with 15 bases matching TRBD2. Per the germline V gene, CDR1 is SGHTA and CDR2 is FQGNSA. The J segment lost 1 base and the V segment lost 3 bases, leaving 7 bases of the junction unmatched. The CDR3 totals 19 residues. CDR3 region: CASSLTGTSGRRSYNEQFF. The DNA for the CDR3 is TGTGCCAGCAGCTTGACCGGGACTAGCGGGAGGAGATCCTACAATGAGCAGTTCTTC. The whole variable domain, filled in from reference TRBV7-2 and TRBJ2-1, reads GAGVSQSPSNKVTEKGKDVELRCDPISGHTALYWYRQSLGQGLEFLIYFQGNSAPDKSGLPSDRFSAERTGGSVSTLTIQRTQQEDSAVYLCASSLTGTSGRRSYNEQFFGPGTRLTVL.

The CDR3 DNA reads TGCGCCAGCAGGCCCGGGACTAGCGGAGCCCCCAATGAGCAGTTCTTC. Protein product: CASRPGTSGAPNEQFF. The chain has TRBV5-1 and TRBJ2-1; TRBD2 aligns across 11 bases. Germline V gene sequence: CDR1 SGHRS, CDR2 YFSETQ. CDR3 length: 16 amino acids. V dropped 5 bases and J dropped 6; count of bases not matched to a gene: 10.

J is TRBJ2-1 and V is TRBV9; 8 nucleotides agree with TRBD2. Per the germline V gene, CDR1 is SGDLS and CDR2 is YYNGEE. The CDR3 length is 14 residues. Trimming cost V 6 bases and J 9 bases; bases outside gene matches: 11. Written as DNA, the CDR3 is TGTGCCAGCACTCTTCTCCGGGAGGGCGGTGAGCAGTTCTTC. Translating gives CASTLLREGGEQFF.

J is TRBJ2-2 and V is TRBV27, with D tentatively TRBD1 (5 bases). The CDR3 is made up of 14 amino acids. Germline-derived CDR1 and CDR2 are MNHEY and SMNVEV (reference sequence). V gave up 5 bases and J gave up 7 bases, with 14 bases separating them. The DNA for the CDR3 is TGTGCCAGCAGTAGTAGGGGAACTGGCGGGGAGCTGTTTTTT. Protein product: CASSSRGTGGELFF.

A few counts support this clonotype. This sequence joins TRBV5-1 and TRBJ1-1, with TRBD1 identical over 8 bases. The CDR3 runs to 15 residues. With 4 bases clipped from V and 1 base from J, the junction kept 6 bases outside the gene matches. CDR1 is SGHRS and CDR2 is YFSETQ in the germline V gene. The CDR3 reads CASSAGGTPNTEAFF. The CDR3 bases are TGCGCCAGCAGCGCAGGGGGCACTCCGAACACTGAAGCTTTCTTT.

This clonotype was counted only a few times. The J gene is TRBJ2-1, the V gene TRBV6-1, with D perhaps assigned TRBD1 or TRBD2 (6 bases each). Germline V lookup: CDR1 MNHNS, CDR2 SASEGT. The CDR3 loop spans 15 amino acids. The V end was cut by 5 bases, the J end by 4 bases, with 15 bases between. CDR3 protein: CASSKDPGAYNEQFF. The CDR3 DNA sequence: TGTGCCAGCAGTAAGGACCCGGGGGCGTACAATGAGCAGTTCTTC.

The chain joins TRBV20-1 to TRBJ1-6, with 10 bases identical to TRBD1. The CDR3 consists of 14 residues. Germline lookup yields CDR1 DFQATT and CDR2 SNEGSKA (reference sequence). Losses at the gene ends were 3 bases for V and 8 bases for J; bases not matched to a gene: 4. The CDR3 reads CSARGDRGDSPLHF. The CDR3 coding sequence is TGCAGTGCTAGGGGGGACAGGGGAGATTCACCCCTCCACTTT.

V gene TRBV20-1 combines with J gene TRBJ2-3; either TRBD1 or TRBD2 may supply D (6 bases each). The ends were cut back, 3 bases at V and 4 bases at J, with 11 bases in the middle. This CDR3 contains 13 residues. From germline, CDR1 is DFQATT and CDR2 SNEGSKA (reference sequence). The CDR3, as DNA: TGCAGTGCTAGTCCGGGGGCGTCAGATACGCAGTATTTT. Translation: CSASPGASDTQYF.